The 4 T cell receptor beta chains reported below all come from one sample, sequenced in a study of cytomegalovirus exposure and HLA in healthy donors. The PCR ran on 60 Vbeta and 13 Jbeta primers. The data were produced by immunoSEQ multiplex PCR, yet TCRdb's version contains in-frame clones alone and is incomplete. The data contain 90,000 to 110,000 clones, 75% to 85% of them singletons. Sequenced sample: PBMCs. Receptor source: a man aged 18 to 29 in good health and CMV-seronegative.

J is TRBJ2-1 and V is TRBV6-1, with TRBD2 identical over 12 bases. The germline gives CDR1 MNHNS, CDR2 SASEGT. With 1 base clipped from V and 7 bases from J, the junction kept 14 bases outside the gene matches. The CDR3 has 19 amino acids. The chain's CDR3 is CASSEGRASGRASGNEQFF. CDR3 nucleotides: TGTGCCAGCAGTGAAGGTAGGGCTAGCGGGAGGGCCTCGGGGAATGAGCAGTTCTTC.

The J gene is TRBJ2-5, the V gene TRBV6-1, with 7 bases that match TRBD2. From germline, CDR1 is MNHNS and CDR2 SASEGT. The CDR3 covers 15 residues. Trimming took 6 bases from V and 0 from J; bases not matched to a gene: 7. Written as DNA, the CDR3 is TGTGCCAGCAGCATACTTGCGGGGGACCAAGAGACCCAGTACTTC. Translation gives CASSILAGDQETQYF.

This chain links TRBV7-2 with TRBJ1-2; 7 nucleotides match TRBD1. Trimming cost V 3 bases and J 4 bases; bases outside gene matches: 8. Looked up from germline, CDR1 is SGHTA and CDR2 is FQGNSA. This CDR3 is built from 15 residues. This chain's CDR3 is CASSLTTGLSYGYTF. The CDR3 DNA reads as TGTGCCAGCAGCTTGACGACAGGGTTAAGCTATGGCTACACCTTC.

The J gene is TRBJ2-5, the V gene TRBV9; TRBD2 agrees at 7 bases. The J call may be wrong; the DNA end is better matched by TRBJ2-7. CDR3 length equals 15 residues. Germline V gene lookup returns CDR1 SGDLS and CDR2 YYNGEE. The chain's CDR3 is CASSPSGRSGNEQYF. CDR3 DNA: TGTGCCAGCAGCCCTTCCGGGAGGAGTGGTAACGAGCAGTACTTC.